The clone carrying this T cell receptor beta chain was observed at least ten times. What it binds is not known. The data originate from a study of identical twins. Trimming left V 5 bases short and J 4 bases short, with 9 bases between. This CDR3 has 13 residues. The germline V gene encodes CDR1 MDHEN and CDR2 SYDVKM. Study-wide results and limits: Fewer insertions characterized abundant cord blood beta clonotypes, whereas memory repertoires showed none. Out-of-frame alpha sequences shared by twins showed excess low generation probability.

TCRdb ran MiXCR on the 5' RACE reads and lists one entry per CDR3 protein. The sample carries about 810,000 distinct CDR3 sequences, more than 9% recorded once. These data were also reused for a study on yellow fever vaccine responses in identical twins.

V is TRBV28 and J is TRBJ2-1; possibly TRBD1 for D (5 bases). The TCR was taken from a woman aged 18 to 35 in good health. Sequencing used PBMCs. CDR3 sequence: CASSHQGYNEQFF. Written as DNA, the CDR3 is TGTGCCAGCAGTCACCAGGGTTACAATGAGCAGTTCTTC.